Described below is a single T cell receptor beta chain sequence and its context. The antigen is undetermined. The sample is drawn from a study of blood T cells in healthy people across ages. Isolated PBMCs totaled at least 6 million in each sample. The authors ran a second PCR of about 6 to 11 cycles using a sample-barcoded 5' primer and a J-beta primer mix. Each cDNA molecule received a tag from a template-switch adaptor that had 12 random nucleotides. TCRdb re-analysed the 5' RACE reads in MiXCR, keeping a single row per CDR3 protein. The data contain about 1,500,000 distinct CDR3 sequences, about 40% of them seen just once; the ten biggest clones take up roughly 7.7%. Study observations and caveats: PBMC samples, being unsorted, prevented any conclusive comparison of naive and antigen-experienced cells. Observed TCR beta diversity per million T cells went down as age went up. This fall followed a roughly linear course with age.

V lost 11 bases, J lost 2 bases, and 13 bases lay in between. Germline CDR1 is SNHLY and CDR2 is FYNNEI. The CDR3 consists of 13 residues. The TCR sequence derives from a woman aged 18-35 years in good health. The rearrangement joins TRBV2 to TRBJ2-4; D is unresolved. Sample: blood. The CDR3 reads CAGYGSSKNIQYF. CDR3 coding DNA: TGTGCCGGATATGGGTCCTCCAAAAACATTCAGTACTTC. The full variable domain, rest sourced from reference TRBV2 and TRBJ2-4, is EPEVTQTPSHQVTQMGQEVILRCVPISNHLYFYWYRQILGQKVEFLVSFYNNEISEKSEIFDDQFSVERPDGSNFTLKIRSTKLEDSAMYFCAGYGSSKNIQYFGAGTRLSVL.